The entry that follows covers one T cell receptor (beta chain) sequence. Its specificity is unknown. This sample was taken from a study of cytomegalovirus exposure and HLA in healthy donors. Study-wide results and caveats: Later analysis placed DRB1 highest and HLA-C lowest in TCR association rates, which differed by HLA locus.

CDR1 SGHDT and CDR2 YYEEEE come from the germline V gene. Germline trimming cut 0 bases from V and 4 bases from J; bases unmatched to any gene: 7. The CDR3 contains 16 residues. The PCR employed 60 Vbeta primers together with 13 Jbeta primers. Source study methods: Later reanalysis found roughly 80 million unique TCR beta chains, around 11 million of them shared. Some clones are missing from TCRdb's copy, which holds only in-frame ones; the method was immunoSEQ multiplex PCR. The V and J calls and clone size were taken over from that table, and D and trimming were inferred from the DNA. This repertoire shows 200,000 or so clones, around 79% found once; its top ten account for 0.2% to 0.25%.

This sequence joins TRBV5-6 and TRBJ2-3; TRBD1 agrees at 8 bases. The material sequenced was PBMCs. The clonotype originates from a girl aged 2-10 years in good health and CMV-seronegative. CDR3 in amino acids: CASSLEQGAFSDTQYF. CDR3 DNA: TGTGCCAGCAGCTTGGAGCAGGGGGCATTTTCAGATACGCAGTATTTT.